The rows below give T cell receptor beta chains drawn from one sample of a study of lung T cells in sarcoidosis with Löfgren's syndrome. TCRdb fed the reads into MiXCR, producing one record per CDR3 protein. Of 15,000 to 20,000 distinct CDR3 sequences in the sample, less than 25% were seen once. Material: CD4+ T cells from PBMCs. These receptors were taken from a human donor with sarcoidosis (Löfgren's syndrome or another form), or a control subject (not recorded which). The CDR3 runs from the conserved cysteine through the conserved F or W. Fields, in order: J gene, D gene, clone size, V gene, CDR3 DNA, CDR3 protein. A D gene is named only where the DNA matches it firmly. The size of a clone is reported for some rows only, either as once, few or many, or as a class for expanded clones.

j_call: TRBJ2-3; d_call: -; clone_size: many; v_call: TRBV18; cdr3_nt: TGTGCCAGCTCACCTAGACAAGGATTTGCGCGAAGAGATACGCAGTATTTT; cdr3_aa: CASSPRQGFARRDTQYF
j_call: TRBJ2-3; d_call: -; clone_size: many; v_call: TRBV24-1; cdr3_nt: TGTGCCACCAGGGGACACGGGACAGATACGCAGTATTTT; cdr3_aa: CATRGHGTDTQYF
j_call: TRBJ1-3; d_call: -; clone_size: medium-sized; v_call: TRBV27; cdr3_nt: TGTGCCAGCAGTCTCCTGGCGGGACACGGGAACACCATATATTTT; cdr3_aa: CASSLLAGHGNTIYF
j_call: TRBJ2-7; d_call: TRBD1; clone_size: medium-sized; v_call: TRBV20-1; cdr3_nt: TGCAGTGCCATGAATAACAGGGGACCCTACGAGCAGTACTTC; cdr3_aa: CSAMNNRGPYEQYF
j_call: TRBJ1-1; d_call: TRBD1; clone_size: many; v_call: TRBV6-1; cdr3_nt: TGTGCCAGCAGTTCACAACCCCCCGGGACAGGGAAAGGCACTGAAGCTTTCTTT; cdr3_aa: CASSSQPPGTGKGTEAFF
j_call: TRBJ2-3; d_call: -; clone_size: -; v_call: TRBV12-3/TRBV12-4; cdr3_nt: TGTGCCAGCAGTCACGACCGCGGCTACCTCACAGATACGCAGTATTTT; cdr3_aa: CASSHDRGYLTDTQYF
j_call: TRBJ2-2; d_call: TRBD2; clone_size: -; v_call: TRBV12-3/TRBV12-4; cdr3_nt: TGTGCCAGCAGTCGCCGGGAGGGGCATGGGGAGCTGTTTTTT; cdr3_aa: CASSRREGHGELFF
j_call: TRBJ2-3; d_call: -; clone_size: -; v_call: TRBV9; cdr3_nt: TGTGCCAGCAGCGTAGAACACCACCTCAGCTCAGATACGCAGTATTTT; cdr3_aa: CASSVEHHLSSDTQYF
j_call: TRBJ2-7; d_call: -; clone_size: -; v_call: TRBV11-2; cdr3_nt: TGTGCCAGCAGCGTCGTCTGGGATGTTACCTACGAGCAGTACTTC; cdr3_aa: CASSVVWDVTYEQYF
j_call: TRBJ2-7; d_call: -; clone_size: -; v_call: TRBV29-1; cdr3_nt: TGCAGCGTTGGATCCTATGCCTCCTACGAGCAGTACTTC; cdr3_aa: CSVGSYASYEQYF
j_call: TRBJ1-3; d_call: -; clone_size: many; v_call: TRBV12-3/TRBV12-4; cdr3_nt: TGTGCCAGCAGCTACCCTAGAAGCTCTGGAAACACCATATATTTT; cdr3_aa: CASSYPRSSGNTIYF
j_call: TRBJ1-2; d_call: -; clone_size: many; v_call: TRBV20-1; cdr3_nt: TGCAGTGCCCCTGGAGGTCAGGGAGCTAACTATGGCTACACCTTC; cdr3_aa: CSAPGGQGANYGYTF
j_call: TRBJ2-1; d_call: TRBD2; clone_size: few; v_call: TRBV12-3/TRBV12-4; cdr3_nt: TGTGCCAGCAGTACTAGCGGGGGGGCTTACAATGAGCAGTTCTTC; cdr3_aa: CASSTSGGAYNEQFF
j_call: TRBJ1-5; d_call: TRBD1; clone_size: medium-sized; v_call: TRBV6-1; cdr3_nt: TGTGCCAGCAGTGAAAAGGGGGCAGCTAGCAATCAGCCCCAGCATTTT; cdr3_aa: CASSEKGAASNQPQHF
j_call: TRBJ1-1; d_call: -; clone_size: large; v_call: TRBV27; cdr3_nt: TGTGCCAGCGCTTTACCGGGGACATCGCCATTCTTT; cdr3_aa: CASALPGTSPFF
j_call: TRBJ2-7; d_call: TRBD1; clone_size: -; v_call: TRBV6-5; cdr3_nt: TGTGCCAGCAGTAACGGACAGGGGGCATTCTACGAGCAGCACTTC; cdr3_aa: CASSNGQGAFYEQHF
j_call: TRBJ2-3; d_call: -; clone_size: many; v_call: TRBV2; cdr3_nt: TGTGCCAGCAGGTTACTAGCATCTAGCACAGATACGCAGTATTTT; cdr3_aa: CASRLLASSTDTQYF
j_call: TRBJ2-1; d_call: TRBD2; clone_size: many; v_call: TRBV27; cdr3_nt: TGTGCCAGCAGTCCTCGACTAGCGGGCTACAATGAGCAGTTCTTC; cdr3_aa: CASSPRLAGYNEQFF
j_call: TRBJ2-3; d_call: TRBD2; clone_size: -; v_call: TRBV6-5; cdr3_nt: TGTGCCAGCAGCCGGTTAGCGGGAGGCACAGATACGCAGTATTTT; cdr3_aa: CASSRLAGGTDTQYF
j_call: TRBJ2-1; d_call: TRBD2; clone_size: many; v_call: TRBV5-1; cdr3_nt: TGCGCCAGCGGCCCCGGGACTAGCCGCTACAATGAGCAGTTCTTC; cdr3_aa: CASGPGTSRYNEQFF
j_call: TRBJ2-3; d_call: -; clone_size: many; v_call: TRBV20-1; cdr3_nt: TGCAGTGTCAGAACAGCGGGCACAGATACGCAGTATTTT; cdr3_aa: CSVRTAGTDTQYF
j_call: TRBJ2-3; d_call: -; clone_size: many; v_call: TRBV28; cdr3_nt: TGTGCCAGCACGTCTCTAGATACGCAGTATTTT; cdr3_aa: CASTSLDTQYF
j_call: TRBJ2-2; d_call: -; clone_size: -; v_call: TRBV3-1; cdr3_nt: TGTGCCAGAAGTCGGCTGCCCCTCTCGAACACCGGGGAGCTGTTTTTT; cdr3_aa: CARSRLPLSNTGELFF
j_call: TRBJ1-3; d_call: -; clone_size: -; v_call: TRBV27; cdr3_nt: TGTGCCAGCAGTCTCCTGGCGGGACAAGGAAACACCATATATTTT; cdr3_aa: CASSLLAGQGNTIYF
j_call: TRBJ2-5; d_call: -; clone_size: -; v_call: TRBV6-2/TRBV6-3; cdr3_nt: TGTGCCAGCGGCCCTTTGATATTCCGAAAGGGCAGCCCCCAAGAGACCCAGTACTTC; cdr3_aa: CASGPLIFRKGSPQETQYF
j_call: TRBJ1-1; d_call: -; clone_size: many; v_call: TRBV28; cdr3_nt: TGTGCCAGCAGTTTTTGGGAGAACACTGAAGCTTTCTTT; cdr3_aa: CASSFWENTEAFF
j_call: TRBJ1-5; d_call: TRBD1; clone_size: medium-sized; v_call: TRBV20-1; cdr3_nt: TGCAGTGCTAGGGACAGGGGCTCGAGTAATTATCAGCCCCAGCATTTT; cdr3_aa: CSARDRGSSNYQPQHF
j_call: TRBJ2-7; d_call: TRBD2; clone_size: many; v_call: TRBV28; cdr3_nt: TGTGCCAGCAGTCCCCCGGGGGGGCTAGGGAACGAGCAGTACTTC; cdr3_aa: CASSPPGGLGNEQYF
j_call: TRBJ2-1; d_call: -; clone_size: many; v_call: TRBV7-9; cdr3_nt: TGTGCCAGCAGCTTAGGGAGACATGAGCAGTTCTTC; cdr3_aa: CASSLGRHEQFF
j_call: TRBJ1-1; d_call: -; clone_size: -; v_call: TRBV29-1; cdr3_nt: TGCAGCGTTGACCCCGGACGCACTGAAGCTTTCTTT; cdr3_aa: CSVDPGRTEAFF
j_call: TRBJ2-3; d_call: -; clone_size: many; v_call: TRBV6-2/TRBV6-3; cdr3_nt: TGTGCCAGCAGTTACTCGCGGGGCATCGGTGCAGATACGCAGTATTTT; cdr3_aa: CASSYSRGIGADTQYF
j_call: TRBJ2-5; d_call: -; clone_size: medium-sized; v_call: TRBV20-1; cdr3_nt: TGCAGTGCTACCCGGGACTCCTTCACACAAGAGACCCAGTACTTC; cdr3_aa: CSATRDSFTQETQYF
j_call: TRBJ1-1; d_call: -; clone_size: -; v_call: TRBV20-1; cdr3_nt: TGCAGTGCTAGAGGGTGTGTTAACACTGAAGCTTTCTTT; cdr3_aa: CSARGCVNTEAFF
j_call: TRBJ2-3; d_call: TRBD2; clone_size: few; v_call: TRBV29-1; cdr3_nt: TGCAGCGTTGAAGATGGGGCTAGCGGGAGAAACGCGTACACAGATACGCAGTATTTT; cdr3_aa: CSVEDGASGRNAYTDTQYF
j_call: TRBJ1-2; d_call: TRBD1; clone_size: many; v_call: TRBV29-1; cdr3_nt: TGCAGCTCCTGGACAGGGGGCGCGGGCGGCTACACCTTC; cdr3_aa: CSSWTGGAGGYTF
j_call: TRBJ1-2; d_call: -; clone_size: many; v_call: TRBV3-1; cdr3_nt: TGTGCCAGCAGCCAAGGGTCAGGCAACTATGGCTACACCTTC; cdr3_aa: CASSQGSGNYGYTF
j_call: TRBJ2-7; d_call: TRBD2; clone_size: many; v_call: TRBV20-1; cdr3_nt: TGCAGTGCTAGAGGACTAGCGGGAGTAGAGGAGCAGTACTTC; cdr3_aa: CSARGLAGVEEQYF
j_call: TRBJ1-5; d_call: -; clone_size: -; v_call: TRBV20-1; cdr3_nt: TGCAGCGCTACCGATAGCAATCAGCCCCAGCGTTTT; cdr3_aa: CSATDSNQPQRF
j_call: TRBJ2-3; d_call: TRBD2; clone_size: many; v_call: TRBV10-3; cdr3_nt: TGTGCCATCAGTGAGTCAGGACTAGCCCTCTCTGGTACGCAGTATTTT; cdr3_aa: CAISESGLALSGTQYF
j_call: TRBJ2-3; d_call: -; clone_size: -; v_call: TRBV11-2; cdr3_nt: TGTGCCAGCAGCACACGCTCCCTCCTAGGTTCAGATACGCAGTATTTT; cdr3_aa: CASSTRSLLGSDTQYF
j_call: TRBJ2-5; d_call: -; clone_size: many; v_call: TRBV10-3; cdr3_nt: TGTGCCATCAGTGATTGGATTAGCGGAGAGACCCAGTACTTC; cdr3_aa: CAISDWISGETQYF
j_call: TRBJ1-1; d_call: -; clone_size: many; v_call: TRBV11-2; cdr3_nt: TGTGCCAGCAGCTTAGCGTCCACTGAAGCTTTCTTT; cdr3_aa: CASSLASTEAFF
j_call: TRBJ2-1; d_call: -; clone_size: -; v_call: TRBV12-3/TRBV12-4; cdr3_nt: TGTGCCAGCAGCCGGGACCTCAGCTCCTACAATGAGCAGTTCTTC; cdr3_aa: CASSRDLSSYNEQFF
j_call: TRBJ1-6; d_call: -; clone_size: many; v_call: TRBV12-3/TRBV12-4; cdr3_nt: TGTGCCAGCAATGACCCTTTCGGGACTAATTCACCCCTCCACTTT; cdr3_aa: CASNDPFGTNSPLHF
j_call: TRBJ2-3; d_call: TRBD1; clone_size: many; v_call: TRBV9; cdr3_nt: TGTGCCAGCAGCGACAGGGGGCCCATGCAGTATTTT; cdr3_aa: CASSDRGPMQYF
j_call: TRBJ1-1; d_call: -; clone_size: many; v_call: TRBV5-1; cdr3_nt: TGCGCCAGCAGCGGGACCTTCAGCAACACTGAAGCTTTCTTT; cdr3_aa: CASSGTFSNTEAFF
j_call: TRBJ1-1; d_call: TRBD1; clone_size: -; v_call: TRBV4-2; cdr3_nt: TGTGCCAGCAGCCAAGAACCGCAGGGGGCGAGCACTGAAACTTTCTTT; cdr3_aa: CASSQEPQGASTETFF
j_call: TRBJ2-3; d_call: -; clone_size: -; v_call: TRBV5-4; cdr3_nt: TGTGCCAGCAGCTTGTTAACCGGGACAAAGAATCCAGATACGCAGTATTTT; cdr3_aa: CASSLLTGTKNPDTQYF
j_call: TRBJ1-5; d_call: TRBD1; clone_size: medium-sized; v_call: TRBV6-1; cdr3_nt: TGTGCCAGCAGTGCGCGACCGGGACAGGGGAAGGTTCGAGGTCAGCCCCAGCATTTT; cdr3_aa: CASSARPGQGKVRGQPQHF
j_call: TRBJ2-7; d_call: -; clone_size: many; v_call: TRBV5-1; cdr3_nt: TGCGCCAGCAGCTTGGCCTTTATGGAATACGAGCAGTACTTC; cdr3_aa: CASSLAFMEYEQYF
j_call: TRBJ2-4; d_call: -; clone_size: medium-sized; v_call: TRBV28; cdr3_nt: TGTGCCAGCAGTTTTATAGCCAAAAACATTCAGTACTTC; cdr3_aa: CASSFIAKNIQYF
j_call: TRBJ2-5; d_call: -; clone_size: many; v_call: TRBV11-2; cdr3_nt: TGTGCCAGCAGCTTGTTCGGTATGGTCCAAGAGACCCAGTACTTC; cdr3_aa: CASSLFGMVQETQYF
j_call: TRBJ2-1; d_call: -; clone_size: medium-sized; v_call: TRBV20-1; cdr3_nt: TGCAGTGCTAGGCCGGGAGGGACAGGGTTCTACAATGAGCAGTTCTTC; cdr3_aa: CSARPGGTGFYNEQFF
j_call: TRBJ1-1; d_call: TRBD1; clone_size: once; v_call: TRBV6-1; cdr3_nt: TGTGCCTGCAGCGGACAGGTGGCTGACACTGAAGCTTTCTTT; cdr3_aa: CACSGQVADTEAFF
j_call: TRBJ1-2; d_call: -; clone_size: medium-sized; v_call: TRBV28; cdr3_nt: TGTGCCAGCACGGGTTACGGAAACTATGGCTACACCTTC; cdr3_aa: CASTGYGNYGYTF
j_call: TRBJ2-1; d_call: TRBD2; clone_size: medium-sized; v_call: TRBV6-1; cdr3_nt: TGTGCCAGCAGCTTACCCCAGGGACTAGACAATGAGCAGTTCTTC; cdr3_aa: CASSLPQGLDNEQFF
j_call: TRBJ1-5; d_call: -; clone_size: many; v_call: TRBV12-3/TRBV12-4; cdr3_nt: TGTGCCAGCAGTCCTAGCTTGGACCTAAGCAATCAGCCCCAGCATTTT; cdr3_aa: CASSPSLDLSNQPQHF
j_call: TRBJ2-5; d_call: -; clone_size: medium-sized; v_call: TRBV27; cdr3_nt: TGTGCCAGCAGTTTAAGAACCCCAGAGACCCAGTACTTC; cdr3_aa: CASSLRTPETQYF
j_call: TRBJ1-2; d_call: -; clone_size: many; v_call: TRBV14; cdr3_nt: TGTGCCAGCAGCCAAGATTACAGCTATGGCTACACCTTC; cdr3_aa: CASSQDYSYGYTF
j_call: TRBJ1-5; d_call: -; clone_size: many; v_call: TRBV12-3/TRBV12-4; cdr3_nt: TGTGCCAGCAGTTTACGCAGTGGCCTTCAGCCCCAGCATTTT; cdr3_aa: CASSLRSGLQPQHF